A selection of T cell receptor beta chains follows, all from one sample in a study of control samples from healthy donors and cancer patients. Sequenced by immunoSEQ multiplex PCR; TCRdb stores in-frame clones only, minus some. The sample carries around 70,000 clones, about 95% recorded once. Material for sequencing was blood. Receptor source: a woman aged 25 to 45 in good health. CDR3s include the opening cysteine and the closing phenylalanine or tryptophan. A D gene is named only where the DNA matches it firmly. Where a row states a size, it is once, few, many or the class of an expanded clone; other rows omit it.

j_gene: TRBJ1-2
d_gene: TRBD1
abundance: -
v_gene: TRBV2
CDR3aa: CASSDSDRPYGYTF
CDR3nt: TGTGCCAGCAGTGATTCGGACAGGCCCTATGGCTACACCTTC

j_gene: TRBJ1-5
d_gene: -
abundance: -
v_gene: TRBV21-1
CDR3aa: CASSIYLRDGFNQPQHF
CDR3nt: TGTGCCAGCAGCATTTATCTTCGGGACGGATTCAATCAGCCCCAGCATTTT

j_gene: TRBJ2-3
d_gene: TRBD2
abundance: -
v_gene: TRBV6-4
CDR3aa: CASSRLAGVTDTQYF
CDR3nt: TGTGCCAGCAGCCGACTAGCGGGGGTGACAGATACGCAGTATTTT

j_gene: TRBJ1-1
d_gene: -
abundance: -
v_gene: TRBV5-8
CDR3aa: CASRRAEAFF
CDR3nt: TGTGCCAGCAGGAGGGCTGAAGCTTTCTTT

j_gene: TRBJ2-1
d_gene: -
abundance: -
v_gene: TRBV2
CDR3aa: CASIEGGTEQFF
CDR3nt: TGTGCCAGCATTGAAGGGGGGACTGAGCAGTTCTTC

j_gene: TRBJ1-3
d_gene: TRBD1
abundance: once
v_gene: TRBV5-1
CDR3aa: CASSLNGGTGTPGNTIYF
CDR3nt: TGCGCCAGCAGCTTGAATGGGGGGACAGGGACGCCTGGAAACACCATATATTTT

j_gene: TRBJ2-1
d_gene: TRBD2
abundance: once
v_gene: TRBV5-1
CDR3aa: CASRQTGTSGGVSYNEQFF
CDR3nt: TGCGCCAGCCGCCAAACCGGGACTAGCGGGGGGGTCTCCTACAATGAGCAGTTCTTC

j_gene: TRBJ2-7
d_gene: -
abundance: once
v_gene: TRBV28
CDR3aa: CASRDSSSSYEQYF
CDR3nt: TGTGCCAGCAGGGACAGCTCTAGCTCCTACGAGCAGTACTTC

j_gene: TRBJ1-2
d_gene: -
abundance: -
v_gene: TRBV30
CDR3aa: CAWSVWGRGYGYTF
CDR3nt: TGTGCCTGGAGTGTATGGGGGCGCGGCTATGGCTACACCTTC

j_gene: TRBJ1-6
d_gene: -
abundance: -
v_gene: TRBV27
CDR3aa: CASSKTSRDSPLHF
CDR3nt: TGTGCCAGCAGTAAAACCTCCAGGGACTCACCCCTCCACTTT

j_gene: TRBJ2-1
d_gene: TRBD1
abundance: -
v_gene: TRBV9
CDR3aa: CASSVGSRGNEQFF
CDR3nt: TGTGCCAGCAGCGTAGGATCCAGGGGGAATGAGCAGTTCTTC

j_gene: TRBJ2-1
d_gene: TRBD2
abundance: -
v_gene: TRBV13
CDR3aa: CASSSQGLVHYNEQFF
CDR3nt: TGTGCCAGCAGCTCCCAAGGACTAGTTCACTACAATGAGCAGTTCTTC

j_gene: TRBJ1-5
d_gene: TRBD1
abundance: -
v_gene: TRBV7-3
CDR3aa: CASSLVYGQGTCKFIWPQHF
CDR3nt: TGTGCCAGCAGCTTAGTCTATGGACAGGGAACGTGCAAATTTATATGGCCCCAGCATTTT

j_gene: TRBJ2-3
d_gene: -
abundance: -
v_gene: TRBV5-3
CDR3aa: CARSLRTASTDTQYF
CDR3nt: TGTGCCAGAAGCTTGCGAACAGCTAGCACAGATACGCAGTATTTT

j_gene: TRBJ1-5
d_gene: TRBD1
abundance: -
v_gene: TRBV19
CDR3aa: CASSDSGTGGFNQPQHF
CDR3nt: TGTGCCAGTAGTGATTCCGGGACAGGGGGCTTCAATCAGCCCCAGCATTTT

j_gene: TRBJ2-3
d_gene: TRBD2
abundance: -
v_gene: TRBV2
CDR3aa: CASSVERGTDTQYF
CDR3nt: TGTGCCAGCAGTGTTGAGCGGGGTACAGATACGCAGTATTTT

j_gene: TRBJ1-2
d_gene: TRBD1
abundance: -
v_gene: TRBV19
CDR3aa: CASSTSGTGGPYGYTF
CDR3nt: TGTGCCAGTAGTACCTCCGGGACAGGGGGTCCCTATGGCTACACCTTC

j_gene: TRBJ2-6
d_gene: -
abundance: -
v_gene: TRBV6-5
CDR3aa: CASIPRSSGANVLTF
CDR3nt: TGTGCCAGCATCCCTCGGAGCTCTGGGGCCAACGTCCTGACTTTC

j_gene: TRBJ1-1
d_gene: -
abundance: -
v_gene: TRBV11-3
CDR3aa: CASSLTDTEAFF
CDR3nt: TGTGCCAGCAGCTTAACAGACACTGAAGCTTTCTTT

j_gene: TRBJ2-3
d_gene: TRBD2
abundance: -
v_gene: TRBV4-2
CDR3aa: CASSQDRTSGDTQYF
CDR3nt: TGTGCCAGCAGCCAAGATCGGACTAGCGGGGATACGCAGTATTTT

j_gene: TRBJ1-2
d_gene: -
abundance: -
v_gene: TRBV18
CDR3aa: CASSPRGADGYTF
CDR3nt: TGTGCCAGCTCACCACGGGGCGCAGATGGCTACACCTTC

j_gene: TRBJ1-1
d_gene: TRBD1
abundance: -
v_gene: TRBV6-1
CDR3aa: CASSDPRGLGGTEAFF
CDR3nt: TGTGCCAGCAGTGACCCCAGGGGGCTAGGGGGCACTGAAGCTTTCTTT

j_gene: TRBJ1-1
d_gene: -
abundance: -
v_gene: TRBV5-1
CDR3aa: CASSLVVGTEAFF
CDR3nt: TGCGCCAGCAGCTTGGTTGTGGGGACTGAAGCTTTCTTT

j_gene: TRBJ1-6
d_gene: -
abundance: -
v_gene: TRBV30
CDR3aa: CAWSVLGSSYNSPLHF
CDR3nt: TGTGCCTGGAGTGTACTGGGTAGCTCCTATAATTCACCCCTCCACTTT

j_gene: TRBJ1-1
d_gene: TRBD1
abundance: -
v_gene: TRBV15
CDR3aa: CATSKQGAITEAFF
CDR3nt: TGTGCCACCAGCAAACAGGGGGCGATCACTGAAGCTTTCTTT

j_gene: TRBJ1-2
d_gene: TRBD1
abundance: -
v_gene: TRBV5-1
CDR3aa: CASSLEWDREGYGYTF
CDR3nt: TGCGCCAGCAGCTTGGAGTGGGACAGGGAAGGCTATGGCTACACCTTC

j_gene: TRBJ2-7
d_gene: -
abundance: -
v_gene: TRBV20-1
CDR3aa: CSGGDSYEQYF
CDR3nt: TGCAGTGGGGGAGACTCCTACGAGCAGTACTTC

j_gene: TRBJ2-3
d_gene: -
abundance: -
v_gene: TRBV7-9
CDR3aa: CASSLVGLWQYF
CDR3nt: TGTGCCAGCAGCTTAGTGGGTCTATGGCAGTATTTT

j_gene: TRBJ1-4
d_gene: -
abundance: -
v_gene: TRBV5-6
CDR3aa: CASSHRRFRLSAAEKLFF
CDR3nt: TGTGCCAGCAGCCACCGAAGGTTTCGTCTGTCTGCGGCTGAAAAACTGTTTTTT

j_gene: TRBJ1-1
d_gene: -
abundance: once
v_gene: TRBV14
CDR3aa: CASSPQGRASEAFF
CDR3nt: TGTGCCAGCAGCCCCCAAGGGAGGGCCTCTGAAGCTTTCTTT

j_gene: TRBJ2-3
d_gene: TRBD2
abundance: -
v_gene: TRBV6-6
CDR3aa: CASRLAGDLTDTQYF
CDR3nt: TGTGCCAGCCGACTAGCGGGGGACCTCACAGATACGCAGTATTTT

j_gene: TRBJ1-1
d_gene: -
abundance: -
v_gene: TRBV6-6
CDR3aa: CASGYRLNTEAFF
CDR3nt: TGTGCCAGCGGTTACCGATTGAACACTGAAGCTTTCTTT

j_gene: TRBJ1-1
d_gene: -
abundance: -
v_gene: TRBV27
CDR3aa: CASSQRGGSHTEAFF
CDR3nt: TGTGCCAGCAGTCAAAGGGGTGGTTCGCACACTGAAGCTTTCTTT

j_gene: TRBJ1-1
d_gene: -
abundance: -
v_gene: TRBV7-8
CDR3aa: CASSSQVDTEAFF
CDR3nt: TGTGCCAGCAGCTCACAGGTTGACACTGAAGCTTTCTTT

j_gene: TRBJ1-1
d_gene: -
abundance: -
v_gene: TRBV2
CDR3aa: CASRSEVLTEAFF
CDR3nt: TGTGCCAGCAGGAGTGAGGTCCTCACTGAAGCTTTCTTT

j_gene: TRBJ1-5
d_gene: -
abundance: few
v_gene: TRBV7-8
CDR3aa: CASSSPHMGDDNQPQHF
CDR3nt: TGTGCCAGCAGCTCTCCTCATATGGGCGACGACAATCAGCCCCAGCATTTT

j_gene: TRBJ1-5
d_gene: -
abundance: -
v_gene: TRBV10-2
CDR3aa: CASSVTFNQPQHF
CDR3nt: TGCGCCAGCAGTGTAACCTTCAATCAGCCCCAGCATTTT

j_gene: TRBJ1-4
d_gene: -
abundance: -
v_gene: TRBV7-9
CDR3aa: CASSLSEKLFF
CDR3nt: TGTGCCAGCAGCTTGAGTGAAAAACTGTTTTTT

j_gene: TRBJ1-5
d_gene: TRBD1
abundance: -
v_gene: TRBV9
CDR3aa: CASSDGQGLEPQHF
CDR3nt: TGTGCCAGCAGCGACGGACAGGGCCTGGAGCCCCAGCATTTT